The TCR beta chain under discussion was sequenced for a study of human T cells and chemical hapten exposure. Overall study: Across its roughly 24 weeks, the study gave patients weekly diphenylcyclopropenone doses to the scalp. Patch tests delivered 0.01% DPC to the upper back and were evaluated at 6 days.

In the source study's methods: Counts of TCRs in each sample centred on a median of approximately 96,000 and extended from around 24,000 to 710,000. TCRdb reprocessed the RACE reads with MiXCR, giving one entry per CDR3 protein. The V and J calls shown here were made by TCRdb, not taken from the authors' results. This sample has some 190,000 distinct CDR3 sequences, with 20% to 25% found just once. V was cut by 4 bases and J by 7 bases, with 16 bases left in between. The V gene's germline CDR1 is SQVTM and CDR2 ANQGSEA. This CDR3 is 13 amino acids long. Regarding time point: patch test 1, 2 weeks after DPC sensitization. Indicated treatment: therapeutic diphenylcyclopropenone sensitization with weekly scalp DPC. Donation of samples came from alopecia patients who were 18 to 70 years old and suitable for DPC.

The source is a woman aged 50 to 60 with alopecia areata. Some clones in this sample may be carry-over from other donors' samples. The sample was whole blood, taken in connection with sensitization to the hapten diphenylcyclopropenone (DPC). V gene TRBV29-1 combines with J gene TRBJ1-1; perhaps TRBD1 as D (6 bases). CDR3 region: CSVASQGNLEAFF. CDR3 DNA: TGCAGCGTTGCATCACAGGGTAACCTTGAAGCTTTCTTT.